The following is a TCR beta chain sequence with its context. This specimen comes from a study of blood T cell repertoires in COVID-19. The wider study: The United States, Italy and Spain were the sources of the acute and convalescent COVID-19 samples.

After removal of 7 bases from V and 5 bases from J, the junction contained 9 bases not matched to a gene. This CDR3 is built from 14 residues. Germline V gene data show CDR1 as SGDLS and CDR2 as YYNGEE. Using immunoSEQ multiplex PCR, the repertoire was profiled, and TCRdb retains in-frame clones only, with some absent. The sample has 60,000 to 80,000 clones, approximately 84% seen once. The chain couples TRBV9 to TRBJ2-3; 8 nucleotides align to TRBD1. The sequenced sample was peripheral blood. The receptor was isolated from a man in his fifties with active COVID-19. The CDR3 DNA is TGTGCCAGCGGAACAGGGGGACGAGGAGATACGCAGTATTTT. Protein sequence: CASGTGGRGDTQYF.